Below are 5 T cell receptor beta chains sequenced from a single sample in a study of response to subunit inactivated influenza vaccine. TCRdb processed the RT-PCR reads anew with MiXCR; each CDR3 protein has one entry. The table has around 540,000 distinct CDR3 sequences, 12% seen once. The specimen comprised PBMCs from blood, sampled on the day of vaccination. The receptors come from a middle-aged man who received an inactivated influenza vaccine.

The V gene is TRBV28, the J gene TRBJ1-2; D unresolved. This CDR3 is 13 amino acids long. CDR1 and CDR2 (germline): MDHEN, SYDVKM. Trimming removed 3 bases at V and 7 bases at J, with 12 bases between. CDR3 region: CASSFALEAGYTF. CDR3 coding DNA: TGTGCCAGCAGTTTCGCTTTGGAGGCTGGCTACACCTTC.

A few counts support this clonotype. The chain couples TRBV2 to TRBJ2-1; 10 bases are a match to TRBD2. V was pared by 4 bases and J by 6 bases, with 12 bases of the junction left unmatched. The CDR3 loop spans 17 amino acids. Germline V gives CDR1 SNHLY, CDR2 FYNNEI. The DNA of the CDR3 is TGTGCCAGCAGTGGGGGGCTAGCGGGAGTTGGGGCCAATGAGCAGTTCTTC. Amino acid sequence: CASSGGLAGVGANEQFF.

This clonotype showed up just a few times. V is TRBV20-1 and J is TRBJ2-2; weak D call: TRBD2 (5 bases). Trimming took off 3 bases at V and 6 bases at J, with 8 bases between the two ends. Germline CDR1 DFQATT, CDR2 SNEGSKA (reference sequence). The CDR3 is made up of 12 amino acids. CDR3 region: CSARRAAGELFF. The CDR3 DNA follows: TGCAGTGCTAGGCGGGCGGCCGGGGAGCTGTTTTTT.

This chain connects TRBV4-3 to TRBJ2-7; D may be TRBD2 (5 bases). The length of the CDR3 is 17 residues. Per the germline V gene, CDR1 is LGHNA and CDR2 is YSLEER. The ends were cut back, 0 bases at V and 5 bases at J, with 20 bases in the middle. CDR3 residues: CASSQDGAASYWDEQYF. The CDR3, as DNA: TGCGCCAGCAGCCAAGATGGAGCGGCCAGTTACTGGGACGAGCAGTACTTC.

This chain uses TRBV5-1 with TRBJ2-7, with 7 bases fitting TRBD2. CDR3 length: 15 residues. Germline V lookup: CDR1 SGHRS, CDR2 YFSETQ. J was trimmed by 6 bases and V by 0 bases; bases with no gene match: 9. CDR3: CASSLDPSGGSEQYF. CDR3 DNA sequence: TGCGCCAGCAGCTTGGACCCCTCGGGGGGAAGCGAGCAGTACTTC.